One and the same sample provided the 18 T cell receptor beta chains below, sequenced in a study of T-cell reconstitution after alpha-beta-depleted transplantation in children. Library preparation (for TCRbeta) was performed with unique molecular identifiers. TCRdb reanalysed the PCR reads using MiXCR and keeps one entry per CDR3 protein. The sample holds about 420,000 distinct CDR3 sequences, about a tenth seen once. Sequenced material: PBMCs from the stem cell graft donor, taken from the stem cell graft. The receptors were gathered from a human donor who donated a stem cell graft to a child with acute myeloid leukemia.

This clonotype has at least ten counts. The chain employs TRBV15 and TRBJ2-7, with 12 positions matching TRBD2. Trimming cost V 1 base and J 5 bases; bases outside gene matches: 12. The CDR3 length is 18 residues. From germline, CDR1 is LNHNV and CDR2 YYDKDF (reference sequence). The CDR3 DNA follows: TGTGCCACCAGCAGAGGGGTTATCGGGACTAGCGGGTTCCACGAGCAGTACTTC. Translation: CATSRGVIGTSGFHEQYF.

This clonotype was recorded a few times. The chain is built from TRBV10-3 and TRBJ2-3, with D unresolved. Germline CDR1 ENHRY, CDR2 SYGVKD. This CDR3 contains 14 residues. Trimming left V 7 bases short and J 1 base short, with 12 bases between. For the CDR3, the DNA is TGTGCCATCACCGACGCGAGCGGCACAGATACGCAGTATTTT. Amino acids: CAITDASGTDTQYF.

This clonotype came up a few times. The V call is TRBV29-1, the J call TRBJ2-1, with D perhaps being TRBD1 or TRBD2 (5 bases each). From germline, CDR1 is SQVTM and CDR2 ANQGSEA. The CDR3 totals 12 residues. V lost 7 bases to trimming and J lost 6 bases, with 13 bases between them. CDR3 DNA: TGCAGCGCTCAGGGAGCGGTCAATGAGCAGTTCTTC. It yields the protein CSAQGAVNEQFF.

This chain uses TRBV10-3 with TRBJ2-1, with 8 bases lining up with TRBD1. The CDR3 contains 14 residues. CDR1 is ENHRY and CDR2 is SYGVKD in the germline V gene. V shed 3 bases and J 9 bases; nucleotides not matched to a gene: 7. CDR3 in DNA: TGTGCCATCAGTGACAGGGTACAGGGGGGTGAGCAGTTCTTC. This translates into CAISDRVQGGEQFF.

V is TRBV27 and J is TRBJ1-1; perhaps TRBD1 as D (6 bases). Germline V gene lookup returns CDR1 MNHEY and CDR2 SMNVEV (reference sequence). The CDR3 contains 14 residues. V shed 4 bases and J shed 1 base, with 10 bases lying between them. This chain's CDR3 is CASSSRTANTEAFF. CDR3 DNA: TGTGCCAGCAGTTCCAGGACAGCGAACACTGAAGCTTTCTTT.

This CDR3 is CASSLQGAGYEQYF. The CDR3 DNA follows: TGTGCCAGCAGTCTACAGGGGGCTGGGTACGAGCAGTACTTC. The chain is built from TRBV12-3 or TRBV12-4 and TRBJ2-7, with TRBD1 matching over 9 bases. The CDR3 loop spans 14 amino acids. With V trimmed by 5 bases and J by 4 bases, 6 bases remained unmatched.

This clonotype was observed a handful of times. The chain is built from TRBV3-1 and TRBJ1-5; 7 nucleotides align to TRBD1. J gave up 6 bases and V 4 bases, and 6 bases lay outside the gene matches. From germline, CDR1 is LGHDT and CDR2 YNNKEL (reference sequence). The CDR3 covers 14 residues. DNA of the CDR3: TGTGCCAGCAGCCCCGTCAGGGGGGTTCAGCCCCAGCATTTT. Protein: CASSPVRGVQPQHF.

This clonotype was counted only a few times. The V gene is TRBV6-5, the J gene TRBJ1-6; D unclear. CDR1 is MNHEY, CDR2 SVGAGI, per germline. Trimming shortened V by 2 bases and J by 13 bases, and 12 bases separated the two germline ends. The CDR3 is made up of 13 amino acids. The CDR3 here is CASSYDLGRPLHF. Written as DNA, the CDR3 is TGTGCCAGCAGTTACGACTTAGGGAGGCCCCTCCACTTT.

This clonotype occurred many times. V and J are TRBV27 and TRBJ2-3; 7 positions agree with TRBD2. The V segment lost 5 bases and the J segment 0 bases; nucleotides outside the gene matches: 8. The CDR3 runs to 16 residues. From germline, CDR1 is MNHEY and CDR2 SMNVEV (reference sequence). CDR3 sequence (DNA): TGTGCCAGCAGTCCTAGCGGAGCCACTAGCACAGATACGCAGTATTTT. Translated: CASSPSGATSTDTQYF.

This clonotype came up a few times. The V and J genes are TRBV20-1 and TRBJ2-5; 7 nucleotides match TRBD1. The CDR3 loop spans 12 amino acids. CDR1 DFQATT and CDR2 SNEGSKA come from the germline V gene (reference sequence). Trimming at V came to 0 bases and at J to 10 bases, leaving 5 bases not matched to a gene. CDR3 nucleotide sequence: TGCAGTGCTAGAGAGCCGGGACAGAACCAGTACTTC. It translates to CSAREPGQNQYF.

The table lists this clonotype with a few counts. The rearrangement links TRBV25-1 to TRBJ1-2; 7 positions match TRBD1. The V segment lost 1 base and the J segment 5 bases; nucleotides outside the gene matches: 4. There are 14 residues in the CDR3. Germline lookup yields CDR1 MGHDK and CDR2 SYGVNS. The CDR3 protein is CASSESQGRYGYTF. The CDR3 DNA is TGTGCCAGCAGTGAATCACAGGGGAGGTATGGCTACACCTTC.

CDR3 sequence: CASSPTGHNQPQHF. In DNA form, the CDR3 reads TGCGCCAGCAGCCCGACAGGGCACAATCAGCCCCAGCATTTT. The gene calls are TRBV5-1 and TRBJ1-5; 7 bases align to TRBD1. This CDR3 is built from 14 residues. Trimming removed 4 bases from V and 3 bases from J; junction bases left unmatched: 4. Germline lookup yields CDR1 SGHRS and CDR2 YFSETQ.

As concerns this clonotype: The conserved closing phenylalanine or tryptophan is absent in this CDR3, likely reflecting a read error. The genes are TRBV27 and TRBJ2-5; D assignment may be TRBD1 or TRBD2 (5 bases each). The germline CDR1 and CDR2 sequences are MNHEY and SMNVEV (reference sequence). The length of the CDR3 is 13 residues. Trimming cost V 2 bases and J 5 bases, with 9 bases left between them. CDR3 in DNA: TGTGCCAGCAGTTTACTCGGGACGGAGACCCAGTACTTG. Amino acids: CASSLLGTETQYL.

This clonotype was detected a few times. This CDR3 is CSAHIAGESLHEQYF. Here the CDR3 DNA reads TGCAGTGCTCACATAGCGGGAGAGTCATTACACGAGCAGTACTTC. The chain employs TRBV20-1 and TRBJ2-7; 9 bases line up with TRBD2. J lost 5 bases, V lost 5 bases, and 13 bases had no gene match. The CDR3 consists of 15 residues. Germline CDR1 and CDR2: DFQATT and SNEGSKA (reference sequence).

This clonotype showed up just a few times. The rearrangement uses TRBV4-1 and TRBJ2-2; 8 nucleotides align to TRBD2. The CDR3 sequence is 15 residues long. Per germline, CDR1 MGHRA and CDR2 YSYEKL. V trimming: 0 bases; J trimming: 6 bases; junction bases outside the gene matches: 3. The CDR3 DNA reads as TGCGCCAGCAGCCAAGATCTCGGGGGGGCCGGGGAGCTGTTTTTT. Its translation: CASSQDLGGAGELFF.

As regards this clonotype: This could be a read error, since a much larger clone is one nucleotide away. CDR3 nucleotide sequence: TGCGACAGCAGCCACCGGGACAGCGCAACTAATGAAAAACTGTTTTTT. Translated: CDSSHRDSATNEKLFF. J is TRBJ1-4 and V is TRBV4-1; TRBD1 agrees at 7 bases. From germline, CDR1 is MGHRA and CDR2 YSYEKL. The CDR3 totals 16 residues.

The chain joins TRBV20-1 to TRBJ2-1; D remains ambiguous. The CDR3 is 14 amino acids. The V and J ends lost 2 bases and 4 bases respectively, with 12 bases between them. Germline V gene data show CDR1 as DFQATT and CDR2 as SNEGSKA (reference sequence). The chain's CDR3 is CSARSSLGYNEQFF. For the CDR3, the DNA is TGCAGTGCTAGAAGCTCCCTGGGTTACAATGAGCAGTTCTTC.

This clonotype has a handful of counts. The chain is built from TRBV7-2 and TRBJ2-5, with 8 positions matching TRBD2. Germline CDR1 reads SGHTA; CDR2 reads FQGNSA. The CDR3 length is 14 residues. V shed 2 bases and J 5 bases; nucleotides not matched to a gene: 4. CDR3 in DNA: TGTGCCAGCAGCTTACCCGGGAGGGAGGAGACCCAGTACTTC. Translating it yields CASSLPGREETQYF.